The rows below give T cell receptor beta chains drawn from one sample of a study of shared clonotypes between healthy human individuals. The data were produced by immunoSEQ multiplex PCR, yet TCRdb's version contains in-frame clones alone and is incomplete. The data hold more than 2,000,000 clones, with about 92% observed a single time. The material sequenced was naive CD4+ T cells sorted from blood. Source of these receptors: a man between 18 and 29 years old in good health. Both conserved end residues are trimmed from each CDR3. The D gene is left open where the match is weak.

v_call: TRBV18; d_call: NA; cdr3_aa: ASSGQQKEAF
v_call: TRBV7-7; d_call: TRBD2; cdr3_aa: ASSLGASGGANEQF
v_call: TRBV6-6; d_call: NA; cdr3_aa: ASSFGTGTDTQY
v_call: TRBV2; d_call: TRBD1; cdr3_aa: ASSVETGPSYEQY
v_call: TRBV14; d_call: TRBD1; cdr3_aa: ASSQVDWDSPYEQY
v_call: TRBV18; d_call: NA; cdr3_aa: ASSPLTGGRTNYGYT
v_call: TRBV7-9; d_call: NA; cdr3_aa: ASSLTGANVLT
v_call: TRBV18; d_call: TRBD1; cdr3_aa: ASSPLDRGRETQY
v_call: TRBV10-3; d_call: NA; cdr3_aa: AISENRATQETQY
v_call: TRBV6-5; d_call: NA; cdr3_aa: ASSRAGDTGELF
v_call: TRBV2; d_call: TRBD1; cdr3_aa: ASRDRGFADTQY
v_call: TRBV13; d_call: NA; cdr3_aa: ASSTFYEQY
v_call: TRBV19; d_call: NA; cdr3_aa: ASVGTLSNQPQH
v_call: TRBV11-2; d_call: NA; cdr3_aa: ASSPGSLLANVLT
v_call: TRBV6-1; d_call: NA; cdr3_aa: ASSEGSQSVEQY
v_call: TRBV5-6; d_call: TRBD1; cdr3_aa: ATRGTGNTEAF
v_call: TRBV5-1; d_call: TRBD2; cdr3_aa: ASSLDLTSKERTQY
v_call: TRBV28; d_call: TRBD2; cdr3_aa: ASRGLAPDTQY
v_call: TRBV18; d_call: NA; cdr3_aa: ASSRTLLAAGSYEQY
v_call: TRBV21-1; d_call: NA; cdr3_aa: ASSIGEPYEQY
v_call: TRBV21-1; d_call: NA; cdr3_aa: ASSIHRLAVAYEQY
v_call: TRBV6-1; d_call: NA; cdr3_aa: ASTWGEGKGYT
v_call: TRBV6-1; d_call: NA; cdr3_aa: ASSASQVPSSGNTIY
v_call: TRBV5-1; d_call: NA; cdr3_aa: ASRDNVPYEQY
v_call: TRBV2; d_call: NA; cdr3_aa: ASSETGAGGYT
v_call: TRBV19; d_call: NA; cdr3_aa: ASSIAGFHEQY
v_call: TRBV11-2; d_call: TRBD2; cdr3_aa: ASSPLAGGRYEQY
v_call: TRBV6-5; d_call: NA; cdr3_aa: ASSYSQGWGYT
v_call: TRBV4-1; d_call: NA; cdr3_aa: ASSLSLVPSSGNTIY
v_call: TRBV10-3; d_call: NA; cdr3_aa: AISESNRQNQPQH
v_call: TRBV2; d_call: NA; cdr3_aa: ASSEQGPGHGYT